Below, one T cell receptor beta chain is given with its context. The antigen remains unidentified. The entry originates in a study of T cell responses to AZD1222 COVID-19 vaccine. General study points: Spike-specific TCR depth and breadth grew after two AZD1222 doses. Vaccine-related CD4 TCRs covered spike, predominating at 160-218 and 743-854. Repertoire sampling happened only post peak T cell response.

The protocol was immunoSEQ multiplex PCR, while the TCRdb copy is restricted to in-frame clones and leaves out a portion. This sample has under 200,000 clones; 90% to 95% occur once, and the top ten carry around 2%. CDR3 length equals 17 residues. V shed 1 base and J shed 1 base, with 14 bases lying between them. Germline V CDR1 and CDR2: SGDLS, YYNGEE. Specimen: peripheral blood, collected on day 0 of AZD1222 vaccination. The receptor's source is an adult in good health. This rearrangement joins TRBV9 to TRBJ2-2; perhaps TRBD2 as D (5 bases). CDR3 bases: TGTGCCAGCAGCGTAACTAGAACAGAGGGGAACACCGGGGAGCTGTTTTTT. Translation: CASSVTRTEGNTGELFF.